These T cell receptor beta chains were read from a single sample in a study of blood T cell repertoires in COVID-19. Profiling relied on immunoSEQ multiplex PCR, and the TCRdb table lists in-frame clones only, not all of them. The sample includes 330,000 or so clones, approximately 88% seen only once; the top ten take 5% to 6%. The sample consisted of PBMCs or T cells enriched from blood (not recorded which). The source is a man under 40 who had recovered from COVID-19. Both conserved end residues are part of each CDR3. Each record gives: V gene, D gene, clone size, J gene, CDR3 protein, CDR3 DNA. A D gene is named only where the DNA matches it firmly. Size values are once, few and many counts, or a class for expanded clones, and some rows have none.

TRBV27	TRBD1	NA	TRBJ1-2	CASSSTGGYGYTF	TGTGCCAGCAGTTCAACAGGGGGCTATGGCTACACCTTC
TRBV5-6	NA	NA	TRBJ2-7	CASSTGALAYEQYF	TGTGCCAGCAGCACTGGAGCGCTTGCGTACGAGCAGTACTTC
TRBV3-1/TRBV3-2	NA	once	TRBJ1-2	CASSQRSADRASGYTF	TGTGCCAGCAGCCAAAGGTCCGCGGATCGAGCTTCTGGCTACACCTTC
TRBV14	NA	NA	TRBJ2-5	CASSQDVTRTQYF	TGTGCCAGCAGCCAAGATGTCACACGGACCCAGTACTTC
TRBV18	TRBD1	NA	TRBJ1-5	CASSDRGSNQPQHF	TGTGCCAGCTCAGACAGGGGGAGCAATCAGCCCCAGCATTTT
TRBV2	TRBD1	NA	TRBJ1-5	CASRSTGDQPQHF	TGTGCCAGCAGGTCGACAGGGGATCAGCCCCAGCATTTT
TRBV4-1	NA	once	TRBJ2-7	CASSVRAGRPNEQYF	TGCGCCAGCAGCGTCCGTGCGGGCCGGCCCAACGAGCAGTACTTC
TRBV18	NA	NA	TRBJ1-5	CASSPRGTHPPNQPQHF	TGTGCCAGCTCACCGCGGGGAACCCATCCCCCTAATCAGCCCCAGCATTTT
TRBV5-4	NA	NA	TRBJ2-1	CASSLRLSNEQFF	TGTGCCAGCAGCTTAAGACTTAGTAATGAGCAGTTCTTC
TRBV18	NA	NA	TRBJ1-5	CASSSQGNSNQPQHF	TGTGCCAGCTCGTCTCAGGGGAATAGCAATCAGCCCCAGCATTTT
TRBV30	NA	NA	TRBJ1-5	CACEQGNQPQHF	TGTGCCTGCGAACAGGGTAATCAGCCCCAGCATTTT
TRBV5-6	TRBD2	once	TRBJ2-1	CASNSGTSSYNEQFF	TGTGCCAGCAACTCAGGGACTAGCTCCTACAATGAGCAGTTCTTC
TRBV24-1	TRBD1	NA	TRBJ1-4	CATSEQTGMGEKLFF	TGTGCCACCAGTGAACAGACAGGGATGGGTGAAAAACTGTTTTTT
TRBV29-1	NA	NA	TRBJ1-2	CSVVGGTDYGYTF	TGCAGCGTTGTCGGGGGGACGGACTATGGCTACACCTTC
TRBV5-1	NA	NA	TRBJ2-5	CASSQDLSGFEYF	TGCGCCAGCAGCCAAGACCTGAGCGGGTTCGAGTACTTC
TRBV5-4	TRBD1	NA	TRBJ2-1	CASSLAGRGQGVHEQFF	TGTGCCAGCAGCTTGGCCGGGAGGGGACAGGGGGTCCATGAGCAGTTCTTC
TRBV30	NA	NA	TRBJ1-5	CAWNGGNQPQHF	TGTGCCTGGAACGGAGGCAATCAGCCCCAGCATTTT
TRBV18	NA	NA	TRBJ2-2	CASSPVTSGAGELFF	TGTGCCAGCTCACCCGTCACCTCGGGGGCCGGGGAGCTGTTTTTT
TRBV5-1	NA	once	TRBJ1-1	CASSLGASEGTEAFF	TGCGCCAGCAGCTTGGGGGCCTCGGAGGGCACTGAAGCTTTCTTT
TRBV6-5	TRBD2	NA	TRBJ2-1	CASSQAGGPYNEQFF	TGTGCCAGCAGCCAAGCGGGGGGTCCATACAATGAGCAGTTCTTC
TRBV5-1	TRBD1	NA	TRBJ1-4	CASSVGQEVEKLFF	TGCGCCAGCAGCGTGGGACAGGAAGTTGAAAAACTGTTTTTT
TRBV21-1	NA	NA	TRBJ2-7	CASSKDYRGLGGTPPYEQYF	TGTGCCAGCAGCAAAGACTATAGGGGACTCGGGGGGACTCCCCCCTACGAGCAGTACTTC
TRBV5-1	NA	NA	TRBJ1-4	CASSPGHGNEKLFF	TGCGCCAGCAGCCCAGGGCATGGAAATGAAAAACTGTTTTTT
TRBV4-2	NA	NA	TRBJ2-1	CASSQGGGLYNEQFF	TGTGCCAGCAGCCAAGGGGGGGGCCTATACAATGAGCAGTTCTTC
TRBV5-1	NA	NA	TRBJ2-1	CASSLGGRGIEQFF	TGCGCCAGCAGCTTGGGGGGAAGGGGCATTGAGCAGTTCTTC
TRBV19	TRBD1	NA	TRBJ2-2	CASRRTGANTGELFF	TGTGCCAGTAGGCGGACAGGGGCAAACACCGGGGAGCTGTTTTTT
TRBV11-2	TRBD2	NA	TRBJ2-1	CASSLRVIGGDLNEQFF	TGTGCCAGCAGCTTAAGGGTCATCGGGGGGGACCTTAATGAGCAGTTCTTC
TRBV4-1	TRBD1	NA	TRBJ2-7	CASSDQDRGLTGEQYF	TGCGCCAGCAGCGACCAGGACAGGGGCTTGACGGGCGAGCAGTACTTC
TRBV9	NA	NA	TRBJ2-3	CASSPRPGGSTDTQYF	TGTGCCAGCAGCCCCCGACCTGGGGGCTCCACAGATACGCAGTATTTT
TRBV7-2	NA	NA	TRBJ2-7	CASSPSFEQYF	TGTGCCAGCAGCCCGAGCTTCGAGCAGTACTTC
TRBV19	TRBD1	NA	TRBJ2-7	CASSIGQGRDEQYF	TGTGCCAGTAGTATCGGACAGGGGAGGGACGAGCAGTACTTC
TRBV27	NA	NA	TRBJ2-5	CASSSNRFEETQYF	TGTGCCAGCAGTTCAAACAGGTTTGAGGAGACCCAGTACTTC
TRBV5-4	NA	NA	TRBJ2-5	CASSADQTGEETQYF	TGTGCCAGCAGTGCCGACCAAACGGGGGAAGAGACCCAGTACTTC
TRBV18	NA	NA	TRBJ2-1	CASSSGSEQFF	TGTGCCAGCTCGTCCGGGTCAGAGCAGTTCTTC
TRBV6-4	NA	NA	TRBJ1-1	CASSGSPGHNTEAFF	TGTGCCAGCAGTGGCTCTCCGGGACATAACACTGAAGCTTTCTTT
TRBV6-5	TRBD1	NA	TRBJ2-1	CASSFQGQGGHEQFF	TGTGCCAGCAGTTTCCAGGGACAGGGCGGGCATGAGCAGTTCTTC
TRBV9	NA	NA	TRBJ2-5	CASSVRGYQETQYF	TGTGCCAGCAGCGTAAGGGGGTACCAAGAGACCCAGTACTTC
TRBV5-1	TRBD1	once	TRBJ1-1	CASSLGHRGMNTEAFF	TGCGCCAGCAGCTTGGGGCACAGGGGGATGAACACTGAAGCTTTCTTT
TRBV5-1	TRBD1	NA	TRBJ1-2	CASSLDRGHYGYTF	TGCGCCAGCAGCTTGGACAGGGGGCACTATGGCTACACCTTC
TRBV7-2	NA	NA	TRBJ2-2	CASSQLSTGELFF	TGTGCCAGCAGCCAACTATCCACCGGGGAACTGTTTTTT
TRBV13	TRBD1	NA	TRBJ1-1	CASSLGGQGEKAFF	TGTGCCAGCAGCTTAGGCGGACAGGGGGAGAAAGCTTTCTTT
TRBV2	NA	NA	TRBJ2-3	CASSEAEWGGTDTQYF	TGTGCCAGCAGTGAAGCTGAATGGGGGGGCACAGATACGCAGTATTTT
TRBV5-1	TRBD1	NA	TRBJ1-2	CASSPLQGPYYGYTF	TGCGCCAGCAGCCCGTTACAGGGGCCTTACTATGGCTACACCTTC
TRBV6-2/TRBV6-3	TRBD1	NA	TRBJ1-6	CASSSRDRLHF	TGTGCCAGCAGTTCCCGGGACAGGCTCCACTTT
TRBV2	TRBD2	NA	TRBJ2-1	CASSLLTSGGFRQFF	TGTGCCAGCAGCTTGCTGACTAGCGGGGGTTTTAGGCAGTTCTTC
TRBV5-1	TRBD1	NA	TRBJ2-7	CASSYRDRGSYEQYF	TGCGCCAGCAGCTACCGGGACAGGGGCTCCTACGAGCAGTACTTC
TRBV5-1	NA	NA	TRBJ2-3	CASSSPLADTQYF	TGCGCCAGCAGCTCGCCCCTAGCAGATACGCAGTATTTT
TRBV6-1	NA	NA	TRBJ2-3	CASSEKGWTENADTQYF	TGTGCCAGCAGTGAAAAGGGATGGACAGAGAACGCAGATACGCAGTATTTT
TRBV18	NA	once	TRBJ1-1	CASSWAPNTEAFF	TGTGCCAGCTCGTGGGCCCCAAACACTGAAGCTTTCTTT
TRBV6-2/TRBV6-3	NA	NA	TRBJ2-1	CASSYRLKTGEQFF	TGTGCCAGCAGTTACCGGTTAAAGACGGGGGAGCAGTTCTTC
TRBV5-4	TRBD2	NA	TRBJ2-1	CASSMGLAEYEQFF	TGTGCCAGCAGCATGGGACTAGCGGAATATGAGCAGTTCTTC
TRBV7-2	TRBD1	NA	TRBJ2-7	CASKRDRGPYEQYF	TGTGCCAGCAAAAGGGACAGGGGGCCCTACGAGCAGTACTTC
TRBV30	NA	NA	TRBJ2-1	CAWGTSSHNEQFF	TGTGCCTGGGGCACTAGCTCCCACAATGAGCAGTTCTTC
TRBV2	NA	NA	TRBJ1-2	CASSEGSLHLYGYTF	TGTGCCAGCAGTGAAGGGAGCCTCCACCTCTATGGCTACACCTTC
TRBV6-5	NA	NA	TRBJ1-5	CASSYDGGEPQHF	TGTGCCAGCAGTTACGACGGCGGAGAGCCCCAGCATTTT